Following are 25 T cell receptor beta chains from one sample sequenced in a study of T cell responses to AZD1222 COVID-19 vaccine. Produced via immunoSEQ multiplex PCR; TCRdb's table is partial and in-frame only. The sample consists of about 140,000 clones, approximately 90% of them appearing once. This material consisted of peripheral blood, taken on day 0 of AZD1222 vaccination. The receptors stem from an adult in good health.

J is TRBJ2-5 and V is TRBV29-1, with 7 bases lining up with TRBD2. With 0 bases clipped from V and 5 bases from J, the junction kept 9 bases outside the gene matches. Germline V gene data show CDR1 as SQVTM and CDR2 as ANQGSEA. The CDR3 totals 15 residues. The DNA of the CDR3 is TGCAGCGTTGAAGAGTTCGGCGGGGGAGGCGAGACCCAGTACTTC. As protein: CSVEEFGGGGETQYF.

As DNA, the CDR3 is TGTGCCAGCAGCGTAGGGAAACGCTACACCTTC. Translation gives CASSVGKRYTF. This sequence joins TRBV9 and TRBJ1-2; no firm D call. Trimming cost V 0 bases and J 9 bases, with 6 bases left between them. CDR3 length: 11 residues. Germline assignment: CDR1 SGDLS and CDR2 YYNGEE.

The chain combines TRBV28 with TRBJ2-3, with unresolved D. The germline CDR1 and CDR2 sequences are MDHEN and SYDVKM. This CDR3 region has 14 residues. Trimming shortened V by 7 bases and J by 7 bases, and 18 bases separated the two germline ends. The CDR3 bases are TGTGCCAGCACCACCCAGCAACCTGGAAATACGCAGTATTTT. It yields the protein CASTTQQPGNTQYF.

The V call is TRBV10-3, the J call TRBJ2-3, with TRBD2 as a possible D gene (6 bases). From germline, CDR1 is ENHRY and CDR2 SYGVKD. The CDR3 loop spans 21 amino acids. V dropped 2 bases and J dropped 0 bases, with 27 bases sitting between them. The CDR3 sequence: CAISEPKGLASQRASTDTQYF. The CDR3 nucleotides read TGTGCCATCAGTGAGCCCAAGGGCCTAGCGAGCCAACGCGCTAGCACAGATACGCAGTATTTT.

The chain combines TRBV6-1 with TRBJ1-3; 8 positions agree with TRBD1. The ends lost 2 bases at V and 3 bases at J; junction bases unmatched: 9. The CDR3 covers 17 residues. CDR1 and CDR2 from the germline V gene are MNHNS and SASEGT. The CDR3 DNA is TGTGCCAGCAGTGAACAGGGGGCGGTCTTCATTGGAAACACCATATATTTT. It specifies CASSEQGAVFIGNTIYF.

The chain has TRBV27 and TRBJ2-7, with D maybe TRBD2 (6 bases). The length of the CDR3 is 13 residues. V lost 8 bases and J lost 3, with 14 bases in between. Looked up from germline, CDR1 is MNHEY and CDR2 is SMNVEV (reference sequence). The CDR3 loop reads CASWDSPLYEQYF. The DNA of the CDR3 is TGTGCCAGCTGGGACTCCCCCCTCTACGAGCAGTACTTC.

This clone has only one observation. In DNA, the CDR3 is TGTGCCAGCAGCCCGAAGGGGGGCGCGCAGCCCCAGCATTTT. Translation gives CASSPKGGAQPQHF. This chain links TRBV5-6 with TRBJ1-5, with a weak D call TRBD1 (6 bases). V was trimmed by 4 bases and J by 7 bases, leaving 15 bases between them. The CDR3 has 14 residues. Looked up from germline, CDR1 is SGHDT and CDR2 is YYEEEE.

V is TRBV2 and J is TRBJ1-5; possibly TRBD1 for D (5 bases). Germline loops: CDR1 SNHLY, CDR2 FYNNEI. The CDR3 has 15 amino acids. Trimming removed 2 bases from V and 3 bases from J, with 11 bases in between. Here the CDR3 reads CASSERQLPNQPQHF. The CDR3, as DNA: TGTGCCAGCAGTGAACGACAGTTACCCAATCAGCCCCAGCATTTT.

The gene calls are TRBV12-3 or TRBV12-4 and TRBJ1-1; 9 nucleotides match TRBD1. Trimming at V came to 6 bases and at J to 11 bases, leaving 10 bases not matched to a gene. The CDR3 is 13 amino acids. CDR3 DNA: TGTGCCAGCAGAGCGGGGGACAGGGTGAGGGCTTTCTTT. It codes for CASRAGDRVRAFF.

As concerns this clone: The same CDR3 arises from other DNA sequences in this sample as well. The chain couples TRBV20-1 to TRBJ1-2; D unresolved. V was trimmed by 5 bases and J by 2 bases, leaving 6 bases between them. Per germline, CDR1 DFQATT and CDR2 SNEGSKA (reference sequence). This CDR3 has 11 amino acids. CDR3 in amino acids: CSAPGNYGYTF. The CDR3 DNA is TGCAGTGCTCCGGGGAACTATGGCTACACCTTC.

The V and J genes are TRBV19 and TRBJ1-6; D gene uncertain. Trimming shortened V by 3 bases and J by 0 bases, and 18 bases separated the two germline ends. In germline, CDR1 is LNHDA, CDR2 SQIVND (reference sequence). The CDR3 length is 19 residues. The CDR3 region is CASSIYERSAFSYNSPLHF. DNA of the CDR3: TGTGCCAGTAGTATTTATGAACGGTCAGCTTTCTCCTATAATTCACCCCTCCACTTT.

The V call is TRBV28, the J call TRBJ1-2; tentatively, D is TRBD1 (6 bases). Per the germline V gene, CDR1 is MDHEN and CDR2 is SYDVKM. Trimming shortened V by 4 bases and J by 4 bases, and 19 bases separated the two germline ends. The CDR3 sequence is 16 residues long. CDR3 DNA: TGTGCCAGCAGTTCCCCCCCACAGGGAAGGAGCTATGGCTACACCTTC. It specifies CASSSPPQGRSYGYTF.

V gene TRBV24-1 combines with J gene TRBJ2-3; no clear D. The CDR3 extends over 13 amino acids. V was trimmed by 9 bases and J by 2 bases, leaving 11 bases between them. Per germline, CDR1 KGHDR and CDR2 SFDVKD. The CDR3 sequence: CATDEIPTDTQYF. As DNA, the CDR3 is TGTGCCACCGACGAAATTCCCACAGATACGCAGTATTTT.

The rearrangement links TRBV24-1 to TRBJ2-2; 7 bases map to TRBD2. The length of the CDR3 is 16 residues. Germline V lookup: CDR1 KGHDR, CDR2 SFDVKD. With 4 bases clipped from V and 4 bases from J, the junction kept 8 bases outside the gene matches. The DNA for the CDR3 is TGTGCCACCAGTGACTGGGGACTACACGGCACCGGGGAGCTGTTTTTT. It specifies CATSDWGLHGTGELFF.

V is TRBV28 and J is TRBJ1-5, with 10 bases that match TRBD1. CDR1 MDHEN and CDR2 SYDVKM come from the germline V gene. The CDR3 length is 14 residues. V shed 6 bases and J 9 bases; nucleotides not matched to a gene: 8. Written as DNA, the CDR3 is TGTGCCAGCAGAGGGACAGGGGAAGGAGGGCCCCAGCATTTT. It yields the protein CASRGTGEGGPQHF.

The V and J genes are TRBV7-8 and TRBJ1-1; 8 positions agree with TRBD1. Trimming cost V 5 bases and J 7 bases; bases outside gene matches: 9. This CDR3 comprises 14 residues. CDR1 and CDR2 (germline): SGHVS, FQNEAQ. The CDR3 here is CASSISTGGGEAFF. In DNA form, the CDR3 reads TGTGCCAGCAGCATATCCACAGGGGGTGGTGAAGCTTTCTTT. The full variable domain, in which reference TRBV7-8 and TRBJ1-1 provide the parts outside the CDR3, is GAGVSQSPRYKVAKRGQDVALRCDPISGHVSLFWYQQALGQGPEFLTYFQNEAQLDKSGLPSDRFFAERPEGSVSTLKIQRTQQEDSAVYLCASSISTGGGEAFFGQGTRLTVV.

This rearrangement joins TRBV9 to TRBJ2-1, with 10 nucleotides matching TRBD2. The CDR3 spans 17 residues. J was trimmed by 5 bases and V by 0 bases; bases with no gene match: 8. Germline V gives CDR1 SGDLS, CDR2 YYNGEE. CDR3 protein: CASSVEDVAGGNNEQFF. The CDR3 DNA follows: TGTGCCAGCAGCGTAGAGGACGTAGCGGGGGGCAACAATGAGCAGTTCTTC.

A few counts support this clone. The rearrangement joins TRBV11-3 to TRBJ1-1; 7 bases map to TRBD1. The CDR3 sequence is 17 residues long. Germline V gene lookup returns CDR1 SGHNT and CDR2 YENEEA. The trim removed 0 bases at V and 3 bases at J, leaving 10 bases unmatched. The CDR3 region has the DNA TGTGCCAGCAGCTTAGATAAGATGGGACAGTACGACACTGAAGCTTTCTTT. Amino acids: CASSLDKMGQYDTEAFF.

The chain is built from TRBV18 and TRBJ1-1, with a tentative D call TRBD1 (5 bases). This CDR3 has 14 residues. V was trimmed by 2 bases and J by 1 base, leaving 8 bases between them. CDR1 KGHSH and CDR2 LQKENI come from the germline V gene. Written as DNA, the CDR3 is TGTGCCAGCTCACCAGGGGCTACGAACACTGAAGCTTTCTTT. This gives the protein CASSPGATNTEAFF. Using reference TRBV18 and TRBJ1-1 for the parts outside the CDR3, the full variable domain is NAGVMQNPRHLVRRRGQEARLRCSPMKGHSHVYWYRQLPEEGLKFMVYLQKENIIDESGMPKERFSAEFPKEGPSILRIQQVVRGDSAAYFCASSPGATNTEAFFGQGTRLTVV.

The V gene is TRBV5-6, the J gene TRBJ1-5; D uncertain. V was pared by 2 bases and J by 8 bases, with 14 bases between. The CDR3 covers 14 residues. Germline CDR1 is SGHDT and CDR2 is YYEEEE. CDR3 DNA: TGTGCCAGCAGCTTTGGGGTTGGGCACGAGCCCCAGCATTTT. Translating it yields CASSFGVGHEPQHF.

This chain joins TRBV6-4 and TRBJ1-6, with 9 positions matching TRBD1. Looked up from germline, CDR1 is MRHNA and CDR2 is SNTAGT. V was clipped by 3 bases and J by 8 bases; unmatched bases: 5. CDR3 length: 15 amino acids. As DNA, the CDR3 is TGTGCCAGCAGTGAGGACAGGGGTTTATATTCACCCCTCCACTTT. Its translation: CASSEDRGLYSPLHF.

The chain couples TRBV7-2 to TRBJ1-6; tentatively, D is TRBD1 (6 bases). The germline V and J ends were trimmed by 5 bases and 12 bases, with 20 bases remaining between them. Germline lookup yields CDR1 SGHTA and CDR2 FQGNSA. This CDR3 region has 15 residues. Here the CDR3 reads CASSPDKGGFGPLHF. DNA for the CDR3: TGTGCCAGCAGCCCGGACAAGGGGGGGTTCGGACCCCTCCACTTT.

This sequence joins TRBV19 and TRBJ1-2; 8 bases map to TRBD1. Germline-derived CDR1 and CDR2 are LNHDA and SQIVND (reference sequence). The CDR3 covers 15 residues. Trimming at V came to 6 bases and at J to 4 bases, leaving 10 bases not matched to a gene. The CDR3 sequence is CASSRGQVNPYGYTF. The CDR3, as DNA: TGTGCCAGTAGCAGGGGGCAGGTCAACCCCTATGGCTACACCTTC.

The rearrangement links TRBV7-9 to TRBJ1-1; D call uncertain. This CDR3 spans 15 amino acids. Trimming left V 1 base short and J 1 base short, with 10 bases between. Germline CDR1 SEHNR, CDR2 FQNEAQ (reference sequence). The CDR3 nucleotides read TGTGCCAGCAGCTTAGTCGGACTGCGGAACACTGAAGCTTTCTTT. Its protein is CASSLVGLRNTEAFF.

The rearrangement joins TRBV5-4 to TRBJ2-7; TRBD1 agrees at 7 bases. Germline lookup yields CDR1 SGHNT and CDR2 YYREEE (reference sequence). The junction had 6 bases not matched to a gene; V was cut back by 4 bases and J by 2 bases. The CDR3 is 14 amino acids. The CDR3 loop reads CASSTRDSTYEQYF. The CDR3, as DNA: TGTGCCAGCAGCACTAGGGACAGTACCTACGAGCAGTACTTC.